The source of this TCR beta chain is a study of blood T cell repertoires in COVID-19. About the research overall: From T cells, B-cell-depleted T cells, or PBMCs came the material, which was cDNA or gDNA.

Only in-frame clones appear in the TCRdb table, and some are missing; sequencing was by immunoSEQ multiplex PCR. Of about 380,000 clones listed, over 65% are singletons. The ends were cut back, 1 base at V and 1 base at J, with 14 bases in the middle. Looked up from germline, CDR1 is SGHAT and CDR2 is FQNNGV. There are 16 residues in the CDR3. The clonotype originates from a human donor with acute or convalescent COVID-19. The donor label of this sample is uncertain. This chain links TRBV11-2 with TRBJ2-7; no clear D. Material for sequencing was peripheral blood. CDR3 in DNA: TGTGCCAGCAGCTTAGTTTTAGAAAGAGCTTCCTACGAGCAGTACTTC. This encodes CASSLVLERASYEQYF.